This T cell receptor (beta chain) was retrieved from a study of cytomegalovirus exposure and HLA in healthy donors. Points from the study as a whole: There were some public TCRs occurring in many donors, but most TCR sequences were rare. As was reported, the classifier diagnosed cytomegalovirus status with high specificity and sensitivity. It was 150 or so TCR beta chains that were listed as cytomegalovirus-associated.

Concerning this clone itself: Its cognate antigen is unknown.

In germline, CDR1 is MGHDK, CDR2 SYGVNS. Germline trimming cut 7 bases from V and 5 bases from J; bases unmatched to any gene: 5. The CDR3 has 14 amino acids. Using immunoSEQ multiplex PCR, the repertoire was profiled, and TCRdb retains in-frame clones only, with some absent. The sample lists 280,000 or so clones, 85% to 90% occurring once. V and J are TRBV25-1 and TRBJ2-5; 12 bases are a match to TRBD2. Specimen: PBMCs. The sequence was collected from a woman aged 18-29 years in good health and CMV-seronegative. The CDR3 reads CASISSGRGETQYF. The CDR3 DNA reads TGTGCCAGCATCTCTAGCGGGAGGGGGGAGACCCAGTACTTC.